This T cell receptor beta chain was identified in a study of T cell changes during pregnancy in multiple sclerosis. Germline V lookup: CDR1 SGHDT, CDR2 YYEEEE. Germline trimming cut 0 bases from V and 4 bases from J; bases unmatched to any gene: 3. This CDR3 region has 16 residues. The data were produced by immunoSEQ multiplex PCR, yet TCRdb's version contains in-frame clones alone and is incomplete. Here the sample spans about 23,000 clones, about 90% being singletons. V is TRBV5-6 and J is TRBJ2-1; TRBD2 agrees at 11 bases. The starting material was CD8+ T cells from peripheral blood mononuclear cells, obtained after pregnancy. The sequence was collected from a female donor with multiple sclerosis, enrolled in a pregnancy study. The CDR3 reads CASSLALAGGYNEQFF. The CDR3 DNA follows: TGTGCCAGCAGCTTGGCTCTAGCGGGAGGATACAATGAGCAGTTCTTC.